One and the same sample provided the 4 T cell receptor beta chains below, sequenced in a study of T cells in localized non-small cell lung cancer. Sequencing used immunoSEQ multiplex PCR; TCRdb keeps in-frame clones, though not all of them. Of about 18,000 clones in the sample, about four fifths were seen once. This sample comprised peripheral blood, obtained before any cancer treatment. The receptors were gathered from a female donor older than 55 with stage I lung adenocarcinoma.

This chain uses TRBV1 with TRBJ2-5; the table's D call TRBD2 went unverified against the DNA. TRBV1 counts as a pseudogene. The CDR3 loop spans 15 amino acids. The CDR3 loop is CTSSPKTRGQETQYF. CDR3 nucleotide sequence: TGCACCAGCAGCCCTAAGACTAGGGGTCAAGAGACCCAGTACTTC.

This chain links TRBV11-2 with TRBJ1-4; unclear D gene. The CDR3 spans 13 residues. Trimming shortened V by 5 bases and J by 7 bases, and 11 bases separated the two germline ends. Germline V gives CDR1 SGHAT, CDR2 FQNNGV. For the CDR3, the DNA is TGTGCCAGCAGCCGAAGCCCCGCTGAAAAACTGTTTTTT. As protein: CASSRSPAEKLFF.

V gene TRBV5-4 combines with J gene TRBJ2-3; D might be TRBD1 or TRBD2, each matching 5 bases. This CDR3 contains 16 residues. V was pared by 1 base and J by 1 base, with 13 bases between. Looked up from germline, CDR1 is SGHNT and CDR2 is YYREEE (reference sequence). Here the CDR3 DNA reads TGTGCCAGCAGCTTGAAGCTCGTGGGGGGCACAGATACGCAGTATTTT. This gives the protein CASSLKLVGGTDTQYF. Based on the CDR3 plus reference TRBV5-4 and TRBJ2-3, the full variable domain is ETGVTQSPTHLIKTRGQQVTLRCSSQSGHNTVSWYQQALGQGPQFIFQYYREEENGRGNFPPRFSGLQFPNYSSELNVNALELDDSALYLCASSLKLVGGTDTQYFGPGTRLTVL.

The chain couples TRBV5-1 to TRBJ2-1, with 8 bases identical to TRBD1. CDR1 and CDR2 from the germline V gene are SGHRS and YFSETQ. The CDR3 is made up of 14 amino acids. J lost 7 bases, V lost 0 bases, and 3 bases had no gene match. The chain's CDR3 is CASSLGGQENEQFF. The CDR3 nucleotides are TGCGCCAGCAGCTTGGGGGGACAGGAAAATGAGCAGTTCTTC.